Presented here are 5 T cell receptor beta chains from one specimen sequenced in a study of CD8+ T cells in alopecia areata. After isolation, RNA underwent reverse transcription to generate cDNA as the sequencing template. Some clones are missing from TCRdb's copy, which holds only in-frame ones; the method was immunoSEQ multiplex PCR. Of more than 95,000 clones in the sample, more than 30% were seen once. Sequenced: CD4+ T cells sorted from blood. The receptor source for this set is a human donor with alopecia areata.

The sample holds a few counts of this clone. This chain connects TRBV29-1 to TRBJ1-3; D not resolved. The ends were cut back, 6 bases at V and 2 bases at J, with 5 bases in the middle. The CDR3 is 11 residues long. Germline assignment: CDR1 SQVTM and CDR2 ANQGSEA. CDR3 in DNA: TGCAGCGTAAGAACTGGAAACACCATATATTTT. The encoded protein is CSVRTGNTIYF.

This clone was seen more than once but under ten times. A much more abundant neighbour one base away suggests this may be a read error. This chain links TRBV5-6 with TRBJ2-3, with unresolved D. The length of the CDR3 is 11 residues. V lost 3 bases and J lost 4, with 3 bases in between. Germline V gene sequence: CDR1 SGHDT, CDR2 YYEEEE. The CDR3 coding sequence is TGTGCCAGCAGCTCCTCAGATACGCAGTATTTT. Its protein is CASSSSDTQYF.

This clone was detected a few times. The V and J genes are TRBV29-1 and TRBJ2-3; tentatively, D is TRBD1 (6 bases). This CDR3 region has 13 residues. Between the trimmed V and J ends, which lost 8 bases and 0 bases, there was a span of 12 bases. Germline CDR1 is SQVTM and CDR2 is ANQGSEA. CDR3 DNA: TGCAGCTCCGGGACAAGGAGCACAGATACGCAGTATTTT. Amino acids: CSSGTRSTDTQYF.

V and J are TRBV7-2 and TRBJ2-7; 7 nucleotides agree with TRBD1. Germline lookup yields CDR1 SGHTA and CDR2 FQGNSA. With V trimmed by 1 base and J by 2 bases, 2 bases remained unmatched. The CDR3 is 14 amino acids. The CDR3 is CASSLGDRPYEQYF. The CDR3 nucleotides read TGTGCCAGCAGCTTAGGGGACAGACCCTACGAGCAGTACTTC.

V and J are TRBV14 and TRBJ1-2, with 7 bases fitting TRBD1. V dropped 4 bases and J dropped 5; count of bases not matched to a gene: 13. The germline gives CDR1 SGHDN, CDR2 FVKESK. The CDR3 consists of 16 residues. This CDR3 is CASSRTTGAVGYGYTF. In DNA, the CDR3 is TGTGCCAGCAGCCGGACAACAGGGGCAGTTGGGTATGGCTACACCTTC.